The 10 T cell receptor beta chains presented below share a single source sample, sequenced in a study of T cell responses to AZD1222 COVID-19 vaccine. Measured with immunoSEQ multiplex PCR; TCRdb has only the in-frame clones, and not every one. The sample carries under 150,000 clones, approximately 91% recorded once. The material sequenced was peripheral blood, taken 28 days after the second AZD1222 dose. The receptors derive from an adult who received the AZD1222 COVID-19 vaccine.

This clone was found a few times. V usage is TRBV2 and J usage is TRBJ2-7; D perhaps matches TRBD2 (5 bases). Germline values: CDR1 SNHLY, CDR2 FYNNEI. The CDR3 consists of 14 residues. Between the trimmed V and J ends, which lost 4 bases and 7 bases, there was a span of 17 bases. The CDR3 here is CASSGLSHPGEQYF. For the CDR3, the DNA is TGTGCCAGCAGTGGTCTCTCTCACCCGGGGGAGCAGTACTTC.

The J gene is TRBJ2-7, the V gene TRBV29-1; D possibly corresponds to TRBD2 (6 bases). The CDR3 runs 12 residues. CDR1 and CDR2 (germline): SQVTM, ANQGSEA. The ends were cut back, 4 bases at V and 3 bases at J, with 10 bases in the middle. CDR3 sequence: CSVAGSGYEQYF. DNA for the CDR3: TGCAGCGTTGCGGGTAGCGGCTACGAGCAGTACTTC.

The chain employs TRBV28 and TRBJ2-2; 9 nucleotides agree with TRBD1. CDR1 is MDHEN and CDR2 is SYDVKM in the germline V gene. J gave up 7 bases and V 7 bases, and 10 bases lay outside the gene matches. The CDR3 length is 15 residues. As DNA, the CDR3 is TGTGCCAGCAATCCCCCGGGACAGGGTAACGGGGAGCTGTTTTTT. Its protein product is CASNPPGQGNGELFF. The variable domain in full, with the rest retrieved from reference TRBV28 and TRBJ2-2, is DVKVTQSSRYLVKRTGEKVFLECVQDMDHENMFWYRQDPGLGLRLIYFSYDVKMKEKGDIPEGYSVSREKKERFSLILESASTNQTSMYLCASNPPGQGNGELFFGEGSRLTVL.

CDR3: CASSSGTGNTEAFF. For the CDR3, the DNA is TGTGCCAGCAGTTCCGGGACAGGGAACACTGAAGCTTTCTTT. This chain uses TRBV27 with TRBJ1-1; 8 bases line up with TRBD1. CDR1 is MNHEY and CDR2 is SMNVEV in the germline V gene (reference sequence). V shed 4 bases and J 1 base; nucleotides not matched to a gene: 2. This CDR3 has 14 amino acids.

The V gene is TRBV20-1, the J gene TRBJ1-4; the D is unclear. Germline assignment: CDR1 DFQATT and CDR2 SNEGSKA (reference sequence). The CDR3 length is 13 residues. With 3 bases removed from V and 4 bases from J, the gap between germline ends came to 9 bases. The CDR3 spells CSASTHHNEKLFF. The CDR3 nucleotides are TGCAGTGCTAGTACCCACCATAATGAAAAACTGTTTTTT.

The chain carries TRBV5-4 and TRBJ2-2, with D possibly TRBD1 on 5 matching bases. Germline CDR1 SGHNT, CDR2 YYREEE (reference sequence). The CDR3 is 14 residues long. Trimming left V 3 bases short and J 7 bases short, with 13 bases between. The CDR3 DNA reads TGTGCCAGCAGCTGGCGGCAGGGTAGCGGGGAGCTGTTTTTT. Translation: CASSWRQGSGELFF.

V and J are TRBV25-1 and TRBJ1-2; D may be TRBD1 (5 bases). CDR3 length: 16 residues. The germline gives CDR1 MGHDK, CDR2 SYGVNS. The germline V and J ends were trimmed by 1 base and 8 bases, with 20 bases remaining between them. CDR3 amino acids: CASSESLLGQGGGYTF. The CDR3 DNA is TGTGCCAGCAGTGAATCTCTTCTCGGGCAGGGCGGCGGCTACACCTTC.

DNA for the CDR3: TGTGCCAGCAGCCACGAAAGACGGTTTCGCACAGATACGCAGTATTTT. Residues: CASSHERRFRTDTQYF. The genes are TRBV3-1 (or the pseudogene TRBV3-2) and TRBJ2-3; no firm D call. Per germline, CDR1 LGHDT and CDR2 YNNKEL (reference sequence). This CDR3 spans 16 amino acids. Trimming shortened V by 3 bases and J by 1 base, and 14 bases separated the two germline ends.

The genes are TRBV5-4 and TRBJ2-7; 10 nucleotides agree with TRBD1. J gave up 5 bases and V 4 bases, and 9 bases lay outside the gene matches. This CDR3 is 15 amino acids long. Looked up from germline, CDR1 is SGHNT and CDR2 is YYREEE (reference sequence). The CDR3 DNA reads as TGTGCCAGCAGCCGGGGGGGGACAGGGGACAACGAGCAGTACTTC. Translation gives CASSRGGTGDNEQYF.

V usage is TRBV29-1 and J usage is TRBJ1-2; D ambiguous. This CDR3 has 12 residues. Trimming removed 4 bases from V and 8 bases from J, with 14 bases in between. Germline assignment: CDR1 SQVTM and CDR2 ANQGSEA. The DNA of the CDR3 is TGCAGCGTTGTGTTCCGGACGGCGGGCTACACCTTC. This gives the protein CSVVFRTAGYTF.